These 21 T cell receptor beta chains were all obtained from the same sample, sequenced in a study of CXCR3-negative and CXCR3-positive naive CD8 T cells. The TRB libraries of cDNA were built by UMI-labeled 5' RACE. After re-calling the 5' RACE reads, TCRdb lists one entry per CDR3 protein, DNA absent. This repertoire includes under 90,000 distinct CDR3 sequences. No antigens are known for them. Study conclusions and caveats: CXCR3-positive naive cells carried more hydrophobic TRB CDR3s than CXCR3-negative naive cells did.

The sample taken for sequencing was naive CXCR3+ CD8+ T cells from blood. Subset in this sample: CD45RO-CCR7+CD27+CD95- naive CD8+ T cells expressing CXCR3 (TNR3+). These receptors came from a human donor in good health. Some clones in this sample may be carry-over from other donors' samples.

V gene TRBV9 combines with J gene TRBJ1-1. CDR3 length equals 20 residues. Per germline, CDR1 SGDLS and CDR2 YYNGEE. CDR3 in amino acids: CASSVVRYGRQAWGNTEAFF.

V usage is TRBV27 and J usage is TRBJ2-7; TCRdb indicates TRBD1, and absent DNA this call remains unverified. CDR3 length equals 11 residues. Germline V gene sequence: CDR1 MNHEY, CDR2 SMNVEV (reference sequence). The chain's CDR3 is CASSTGGEQYF.

The V call is TRBV19, the J call TRBJ2-1; absent DNA, TCRdb's TRBD1 call cannot be checked. CDR1 and CDR2 from the germline V gene are LNHDA and SQIVND (reference sequence). This CDR3 has 15 amino acids. CDR3 region: CASSIDGAPYNEQFF.

The chain recombines TRBV28 with TRBJ2-5; TCRdb selects TRBD1, and the lack of DNA leaves this call unchecked. Germline CDR1 MDHEN, CDR2 SYDVKM. The CDR3 runs 12 residues. CDR3 amino acids: CASTPPRGTQYF.

This chain joins TRBV28 and TRBJ2-6. CDR1 and CDR2 (germline): MDHEN, SYDVKM. The CDR3 has 14 residues. The CDR3 loop is CASLSPSGANVLTF.

The chain combines TRBV7-6 with TRBJ1-2; there is no DNA to check the TCRdb D call of TRBD1. The CDR3 runs 16 residues. CDR1 is SGHVS, CDR2 FNYEAQ, per germline. The CDR3 loop reads CASSAYRTGTDYGYTF.

The V and J genes are TRBV7-9 and TRBJ1-1; TCRdb's D call, TRBD1, is unchecked because there is no DNA. Germline values: CDR1 SEHNR, CDR2 FQNEAQ (reference sequence). This CDR3 contains 15 residues. This CDR3 is CASSLGGAVNTEAFF.

The rearrangement uses TRBV20-1 and TRBJ2-2; TCRdb outputs TRBD1, but without DNA this stays unchecked. Germline loops: CDR1 DFQATT, CDR2 SNEGSKA (reference sequence). The CDR3 loop spans 16 amino acids. The CDR3 sequence is CSGRRREVANTGELFF.

The V and J genes are TRBV29-1 and TRBJ2-7; TCRdb's D gene call, TRBD1, goes unchecked for lack of DNA. In germline, CDR1 is SQVTM, CDR2 ANQGSEA. This CDR3 has 17 residues. The CDR3 region is CSVEDLGDGGRVYEQYF.

The chain joins TRBV5-1 to TRBJ2-7. There are 14 residues in the CDR3. Per the germline V gene, CDR1 is SGHRS and CDR2 is YFSETQ. CDR3 residues: CASSVGTGSYEQYF.

J is TRBJ2-1 and V is TRBV28; the D call of TRBD1 rests on TCRdb alone, since no DNA is present to check it. Per germline, CDR1 MDHEN and CDR2 SYDVKM. CDR3 length equals 16 residues. The CDR3 is CASSPRQGSPYNEQFF.

This chain uses TRBV4-2 with TRBJ2-1; TCRdb selects TRBD2, and the lack of DNA leaves this call unchecked. Germline V gene sequence: CDR1 LGHNA, CDR2 YNFKEQ. This CDR3 has 17 residues. This CDR3 reads CASSLGEREVSYNEQFF.

The chain links TRBV5-1 to TRBJ2-1; TCRdb indicates TRBD1, and absent DNA this call remains unverified. There are 16 residues in the CDR3. Germline CDR1 is SGHRS and CDR2 is YFSETQ. The CDR3: CASSLAPGTGNNEQFF.

The chain recombines TRBV9 with TRBJ2-5. The CDR3 is made up of 12 amino acids. Germline V lookup: CDR1 SGDLS, CDR2 YYNGEE. This chain's CDR3 is CASSSNEETQYF. Using reference TRBV9 and TRBJ2-5 for the parts outside the CDR3, the full variable domain is DSGVTQTPKHLITATGQRVTLRCSPRSGDLSVYWYQQSLDQGLQFLIQYYNGEERAKGNILERFSAQQFPDLHSELNLSSLELGDSALYFCASSSNEETQYFGPGTRLLVL.

CDR3 sequence: CASSSFPGQGTDTQYF. The J gene is TRBJ2-3, the V gene TRBV7-8; TCRdb names TRBD1, which stays unverified in the absence of DNA. CDR3 length: 16 residues. CDR1 and CDR2 from the germline V gene are SGHVS and FQNEAQ.

This sequence joins TRBV12-3 or TRBV12-4 and TRBJ1-1; TCRdb indicates TRBD1, and absent DNA this call remains unverified. CDR3 length: 15 amino acids. CDR3 sequence: CASSLVTPVGTEAFF.

The gene calls are TRBV7-9 and TRBJ2-1; the D gene TCRdb calls, TRBD2, cannot be checked with no DNA. The CDR3 covers 15 residues. CDR1 and CDR2 (germline): SEHNR, FQNEAQ (reference sequence). CDR3 sequence reads: CASSLAPTGPHEQFF.

The CDR3 spells CASSPGTGFYNSPLHF. V and J are TRBV5-5 and TRBJ1-6; TCRdb returns TRBD1, unconfirmable since there is no DNA. CDR3 length: 16 residues. The germline CDR1 and CDR2 sequences are SGHKS and YYEKEE (reference sequence).

This CDR3 is CASSQDEAGDTQYF. V usage is TRBV4-1 and J usage is TRBJ2-3; TCRdb indicates TRBD2, and absent DNA this call remains unverified. This CDR3 spans 14 amino acids. Per the germline V gene, CDR1 is MGHRA and CDR2 is YSYEKL.

The chain carries TRBV7-9 and TRBJ2-2; with no DNA, the TCRdb D assignment of TRBD1 cannot be verified. CDR1 is SEHNR and CDR2 is FQNEAQ in the germline V gene (reference sequence). CDR3 size: 14 residues. CDR3 residues: CASISRPRTGELFF. Combining the CDR3 with reference TRBV7-9 and TRBJ2-2 gives the whole variable domain DTGVSQNPRHKITKRGQNVTFRCDPISEHNRLYWYRQTLGQGPEFLTYFQNEAQLEKSRLLSDRFSAERPKGSFSTLEIQRTEQGDSAMYLCASISRPRTGELFFGEGSRLTVL.

The J gene is TRBJ1-1, the V gene TRBV28; TCRdb indicates TRBD1, and absent DNA this call remains unverified. CDR3 size: 14 residues. Germline V lookup: CDR1 MDHEN, CDR2 SYDVKM. CDR3 in amino acids: CASKRGWGNTEAFF.